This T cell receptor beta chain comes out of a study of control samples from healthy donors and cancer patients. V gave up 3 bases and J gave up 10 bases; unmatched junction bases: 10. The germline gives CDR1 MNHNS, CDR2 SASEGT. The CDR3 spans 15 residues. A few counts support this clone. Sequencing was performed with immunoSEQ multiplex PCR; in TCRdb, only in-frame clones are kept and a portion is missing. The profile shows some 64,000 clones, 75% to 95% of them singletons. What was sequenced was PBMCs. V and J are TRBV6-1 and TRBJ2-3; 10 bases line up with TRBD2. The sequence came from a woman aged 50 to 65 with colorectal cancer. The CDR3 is CASSETSGPISAQYF. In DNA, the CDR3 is TGTGCCAGCAGTGAGACTAGCGGGCCCATCTCGGCGCAGTATTTT.